The T cell receptor (beta chain) under discussion was sequenced for a study of shared clonotypes between healthy human individuals. The study's findings and limits: Tissue TCR repertoires likely differ from these blood-only repertoires.

V lost 5 bases, J lost 10 bases, and 10 bases stayed unmatched. The germline CDR1 and CDR2 sequences are SGHNT and YENEEA. This CDR3 has 14 amino acids. This clone has just one count. Its cognate antigen is unknown. Using immunoSEQ multiplex PCR, the repertoire was profiled, and TCRdb retains in-frame clones only, with some absent. The sample holds about 470,000 clones, about four fifths seen once. This chain joins TRBV11-3 and TRBJ2-1; 8 bases are a match to TRBD2. Sequencing input: PBMCs. This receptor was taken from a woman aged 40 to 49 in good health. Some clones in this sample may be carry-over from other donors' samples. The CDR3 DNA follows: TGTGCCAGCAGCCGGGGGGGCGGGAAAGAGGAGCAGTTCTTC. Translated, it gives CASSRGGGKEEQFF.